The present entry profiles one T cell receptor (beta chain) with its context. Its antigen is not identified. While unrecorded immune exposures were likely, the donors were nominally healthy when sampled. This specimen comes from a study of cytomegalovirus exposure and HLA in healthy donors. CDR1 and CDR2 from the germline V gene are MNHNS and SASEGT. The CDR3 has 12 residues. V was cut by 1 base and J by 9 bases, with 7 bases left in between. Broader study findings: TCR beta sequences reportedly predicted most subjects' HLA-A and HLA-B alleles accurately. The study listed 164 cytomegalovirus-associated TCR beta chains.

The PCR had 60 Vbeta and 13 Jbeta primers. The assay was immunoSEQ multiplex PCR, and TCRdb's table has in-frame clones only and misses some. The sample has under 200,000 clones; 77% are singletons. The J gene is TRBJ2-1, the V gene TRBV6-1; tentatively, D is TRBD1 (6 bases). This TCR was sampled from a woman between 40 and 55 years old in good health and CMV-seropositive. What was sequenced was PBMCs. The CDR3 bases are TGTGCCAGCAGTGAAGAAGGGGGTGAGCAGTTCTTC. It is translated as CASSEEGGEQFF.